The T cell receptor beta chain under discussion was sequenced for a study of T cell repertoires in cytomegalovirus infection. Notes on the study in general: Carriers of CMV and the relevant HLA type were discriminated by public TCR beta frequency.

The length of the CDR3 is 15 residues. Germline assignment: CDR1 MDHEN and CDR2 SYDVKM. The V and J ends lost 4 bases and 5 bases, in that order; junction bases with no gene match: 8. Via MiXCR, TCRdb re-called the reads, giving one row per CDR3 protein. The sample carries 360,000 or so distinct CDR3 sequences, 34% recorded once. On this clonotype: Its cognate antigen is unknown.

The chain has TRBV28 and TRBJ2-5, with 9 positions matching TRBD1. This clonotype was sampled from a human donor in good health (CMV status not recorded). Some clones in this sample may be carry-over from other donors' samples. Sample: cultured PBMCs, taken from culture after CMV antigen stimulation. The CDR3 bases are TGTGCCAGCAGTTCGGACAGGGGAACGCGGGAGACCCAGTACTTC. The encoded protein is CASSSDRGTRETQYF.